The present TCR beta chain was sequenced within a study of spatial heterogeneity in lung cancer. This clonotype showed up many times. Its antigen is as yet unknown. Unique molecular identifiers tagged every individual TCR cDNA molecule. TCRdb re-derived calls from the 5' RACE reads in MiXCR, one entry per CDR3 protein. The table includes around 20,000 distinct CDR3 sequences, around 7% detected once. The CDR3 is 17 residues long. V gave up 5 bases and J gave up 0 bases; unmatched junction bases: 9. Germline-derived CDR1 and CDR2 are DFQATT and SNEGSKA (reference sequence). The study's findings and limits: Tallies of expanded TCRs, which were sorted into ubiquitous and regional groups, correlated with counts of ubiquitous and regional nonsynonymous mutations, respectively. Tumor mutation count correlated with how many alpha and beta TCRs expanded intratumorally.

Specified time point: sample taken at primary tumor resection. The sequenced material consisted of unsorted whole RNA from tumor, nontumor lung or frozen PBMC. Sequenced here: lung tumor tissue, sampled at surgery. This rearrangement joins TRBV20-1 to TRBJ2-3; the match to TRBD2 covers 12 bases. The sequence derives from a female donor with early-stage non-small cell lung cancer. The DNA of the CDR3 is TGCAGTGCTGCTGGACTAGCGGGGCCACCGAGCACAGATACGCAGTATTTT. Residues: CSAAGLAGPPSTDTQYF.